This TCR beta chain was sequenced for a study of cytomegalovirus exposure and HLA in healthy donors. Study results and limitations: The HLA-A and HLA-B alleles of most subjects were reportedly predicted accurately from TCR beta sequences. The study designated 164 TCR beta chains cytomegalovirus-associated. A later analysis appeared to link common viral pathogens to several of the most significant clusters.

Primers included in the PCR were 60 Vbeta and 13 Jbeta primers. Libraries were prepared by immunoSEQ multiplex PCR; TCRdb keeps only in-frame clonotypes and omits some of them. The table lists over 80,000 clones, approximately 81% of them singletons. To note about this clone: Its specificity is unknown.

Germline assignment: CDR1 SGDLS and CDR2 YYNGEE. This CDR3 contains 15 residues. V gave up 4 bases and J gave up 6 bases; unmatched junction bases: 6. This TCR was sampled from a woman aged 40-49 years in good health and CMV-seronegative. The specimen sequenced was PBMCs. This rearrangement joins TRBV9 to TRBJ2-1; 11 bases map to TRBD2. The CDR3 bases are TGTGCCAGCAGCTTTAGCGGGAGGGCCTTCAATGAGCAGTTCTTC. It yields the protein CASSFSGRAFNEQFF.